This entry is about one TCR beta chain. This record comes from a study of blood T cell repertoires in COVID-19. The CDR3 covers 15 residues. V gave up 5 bases and J gave up 0 bases; unmatched junction bases: 5. From germline, CDR1 is SGHTS and CDR2 YDEGEE. The method was immunoSEQ multiplex PCR; TCRdb's version includes in-frame clones alone and lacks a portion of them. Here the sample spans about 98,000 clones, roughly nine tenths being singletons. The TCR comes from a man in his fifties with acute or convalescent COVID-19. This chain connects TRBV5-8 to TRBJ2-7, with TRBD2 matching 10 bases. Sequenced material: peripheral blood. CDR3 region: CASRTPSGSSYEQYF. The CDR3 nucleotides are TGTGCCAGCAGAACCCCTAGCGGGAGCTCCTACGAGCAGTACTTC. Drawing the rest from reference TRBV5-8 and TRBJ2-7, the complete variable domain is EAGVTQSPTHLIKTRGQQATLRCSPISGHTSVYWYQQALGLGLQFLLWYDEGEERNRGNFPPRFSGRQFPNYSSELNVNALELEDSALYLCASRTPSGSSYEQYFGPGTRLTVT.